This T cell receptor (beta chain) was identified in a study of beta chain features in type 1 diabetes. As for this clone: Its specificity is not known. In the same sample, other DNA sequences code for this CDR3.

Every isolated RNA sample was fully reverse transcribed, so sequencing captured expressed TCRB transcripts. Repertoires were generated with immunoSEQ multiplex PCR, while TCRdb's copy carries only in-frame clones and drops some. This sample has 250,000 to 300,000 clones; roughly 24% occur once, and the top ten carry about 0.012%. Study findings and constraints: Any HLA-type effect on TCRB rearrangement remained unresolved here. For Type 1 diabetes patients, all four CD4+ subsets carried TCRB CDR3s that were moderately but significantly shorter.

Populations obtained by sorting all exceeded 98% purity. CDR3 length equals 13 residues. Trimming took off 0 bases at V and 5 bases at J, with 10 bases between the two ends. The germline CDR1 and CDR2 sequences are GTSNPN and SVGIG (reference sequence). Sequenced material: naive CD4+ T cells from blood. This chain links TRBV30 with TRBJ1-2; D is ambiguous. The receptor's source is a woman aged 30 to 39 with type 1 diabetes. CDR3: CAWSVPGGYGYTF. The CDR3 nucleotides read TGTGCCTGGAGTGTCCCCGGCGGGTATGGCTACACCTTC.